These T cell receptor beta chains were read from a single sample in a study of Graves' ophthalmopathy and Graves' hyperthyroidism. MiXCR was run by TCRdb on the multiplex PCR reads, yielding one entry per CDR3 protein. The sample includes about 400,000 distinct CDR3 sequences, 15% to 20% of them seen just once. The specimen was peripheral blood. The receptors were gathered from a woman between 18 and 29 years old with Graves' ophthalmopathy. Both conserved end residues are part of each CDR3. D genes are given only for firm matches. Not every row has a clone size; where given, it reads once, few, many or a size class.

cdr3_aa cdr3_nt d_call j_call v_call clone_size
CASSGRTAYEQYF TGCGCCAGCAGCGGGAGGACAGCCTACGAGCAGTACTTC NA TRBJ2-7 TRBV5-1 NA
CASSFRVRSSNQPQHF TGTGCCAGCAGCTTCCGGGTGAGATCGAGCAATCAGCCCCAGCATTTT NA TRBJ1-5 TRBV5-5 many
CASSPRGAPSVNYGYTF TGTGCCAGCAGTCCGCGAGGGGCCCCGTCCGTCAACTATGGCTACACCTTC NA TRBJ1-2 TRBV12-3/TRBV12-4 NA
CASSAGTGMSNQPQHF TGTGCCAGCAGTGCCGGGACAGGGATGAGCAATCAGCCCCAGCATTTT TRBD1 TRBJ1-5 TRBV12-3/TRBV12-4 many
CASSGTPGYEQYF TGTGCCAGCAGTGGGACTCCCGGGTACGAGCAGTACTTC NA TRBJ2-7 TRBV28 few
CASSAHNSPLHF TGTGCCAGCAGCGCTCACAATTCACCCCTCCACTTT NA TRBJ1-6 TRBV9 many
CASRFGTGGSGEQYF TGTGCCAGCAGGTTCGGGACAGGGGGCTCGGGAGAGCAGTACTTC TRBD1 TRBJ2-7 TRBV6-1 many
CASSLPGQEDTEAFF TGTGCCAGCAGCCTGCCGGGACAGGAGGACACTGAAGCTTTCTTT TRBD1 TRBJ1-1 TRBV7-2 many
CATTASRPKRDRGQAFF TGTGCCACCACGGCCTCCCGTCCTAAACGGGACAGGGGGCAAGCTTTCTTT TRBD1 TRBJ1-1 TRBV12-3/TRBV12-4 NA
CASSPRQGANEGIQYF TGTGCCAGCAGCCCTCGACAGGGGGCGAACGAGGGCATTCAGTACTTC TRBD1 TRBJ2-4 TRBV7-2 many
CATSKHGDRGTTEAFF TGTGCCACCAGCAAGCATGGGGACAGGGGTACCACTGAAGCTTTCTTT TRBD1 TRBJ1-1 TRBV15 many
CSSGTSYEQYF TGCAGCTCCGGGACTAGCTACGAGCAGTACTTC TRBD2 TRBJ2-7 TRBV20-1 many
CASSLSLDRGVSYEQYF TGTGCCAGCAGTTTATCCCTCGACAGGGGTGTCTCCTACGAGCAGTACTTC TRBD1 TRBJ2-7 TRBV28 many
CASSGGNSPLHF TGTGCCAGCAGCGGAGGGAATTCACCCCTCCACTTT NA TRBJ1-6 TRBV11-2 many
CSAWDGVSYEQYF TGCAGTGCTTGGGACGGAGTCTCCTACGAGCAGTACTTC NA TRBJ2-7 TRBV20-1 many
CASRFAGDYEQYF TGTGCCAGCAGATTCGCCGGGGACTACGAGCAGTACTTC NA TRBJ2-7 TRBV28 many
CASSAGGSGYTF TGTGCCAGCAGCGCAGGGGGCTCTGGCTACACCTTC TRBD1 TRBJ1-2 TRBV6-1 few
CASSFSGTENIQYF TGTGCCAGCAGCTTCTCCGGGACCGAAAACATTCAGTACTTC NA TRBJ2-4 TRBV7-3 NA
CASSFSPGQNTIYF TGCGCCAGCAGCTTCTCACCGGGCCAGAACACCATATATTTT NA TRBJ1-3 TRBV5-1 many
CSVGNARYTGELFF TGCAGCGTTGGGAACGCCAGATACACCGGGGAGCTGTTTTTT NA TRBJ2-2 TRBV29-1 many
CASSLAFREKLFF TGTGCCAGCAGCTTAGCCTTCAGGGAAAAACTGTTTTTT NA TRBJ1-4 TRBV7-2 many
CASIGEGELFF TGTGCCAGCATAGGTGAAGGGGAGCTGTTTTTT NA TRBJ2-2 TRBV6-5 many
CASSYFAGGGETQYF TGTGCCAGCAGTTACTTCGCGGGAGGGGGAGAGACCCAGTACTTC TRBD2 TRBJ2-5 TRBV6-5 NA
CASSRLAGAYEQYF TGTGCCAGCAGCCGACTAGCGGGAGCCTACGAGCAGTACTTC TRBD2 TRBJ2-7 TRBV6-2/TRBV6-3 many
CASSYSVGSEQYF TGTGCCAGCAGTTACTCGGTCGGGTCCGAGCAGTACTTC NA TRBJ2-7 TRBV6-5 NA
CAWSDGQGVGELFF TGTGCCTGGAGTGATGGACAGGGGGTCGGGGAGCTGTTTTTT TRBD1 TRBJ2-2 TRBV30 many
CASSSGTDTGELFF TGTGCCAGCAGCTCCGGGACAGACACCGGGGAGCTGTTTTTT TRBD1 TRBJ2-2 TRBV27 many
CSVGEVSGELFF TGCAGCGTTGGAGAGGTCAGCGGGGAGCTGTTTTTT NA TRBJ2-2 TRBV29-1 many
CASSYRVDPNTGELFF TGTGCCAGCAGTTACAGGGTCGACCCTAACACCGGGGAGCTGTTTTTT NA TRBJ2-2 TRBV28 NA
CASSSARRGTEAFF TGTGCCAGCAGTTCGGCACGACGGGGCACTGAAGCTTTCTTT NA TRBJ1-1 TRBV6-5 many
CASSLDPLRDEQYF TGTGCCAGCAGTTTAGATCCCCTCAGGGACGAGCAGTACTTC NA TRBJ2-7 TRBV27 NA
CASRPPIGQGGETQYF TGTGCCAGCAGACCGCCAATCGGACAGGGCGGAGAGACCCAGTACTTC TRBD1 TRBJ2-5 TRBV6-1 once
CACRRWDLSLSGNTIYF TGTGCCTGCCGGAGGTGGGACCTCTCACTCTCTGGAAACACCATATATTTT NA TRBJ1-3 TRBV30 many
CASSYRAGVGYGYTF TGTGCCAGCAGTTACAGGGCAGGGGTCGGCTATGGCTACACCTTC NA TRBJ1-2 TRBV6-5 few
CASSQRQGSQPQHF TGTGCCAGTAGTCAGCGACAGGGTTCTCAGCCCCAGCATTTT TRBD1 TRBJ1-5 TRBV19 many
CTLRFQETQYF TGTACACTGAGGTTCCAAGAGACCCAGTACTTC NA TRBJ2-5 TRBV12-3/TRBV12-4 few
CASSITGFKGETQYF TGTGCCAGCAGCATCACAGGGTTTAAGGGGGAGACCCAGTACTTC NA TRBJ2-5 TRBV7-3 many
CASSPRGGYTGELFF TGTGCCAGCAGCCCCAGAGGGGGGTATACCGGGGAGCTGTTTTTT NA TRBJ2-2 TRBV6-2/TRBV6-3 many
CASSLPYRGLATSYEQYF TGTGCCAGCAGCTTGCCTTACAGGGGACTAGCGACGAGCTACGAGCAGTACTTC TRBD2 TRBJ2-7 TRBV6-2/TRBV6-3 NA
CASRTGGAGTEAFF TGTGCCAGCAGGACAGGGGGCGCAGGTACTGAAGCTTTCTTT TRBD1 TRBJ1-1 TRBV12-3/TRBV12-4 many
CSATEGDEGLSFF TGCAGCGCTACGGAGGGTGACGAGGGGCTGTCTTTCTTT NA TRBJ1-1 TRBV29-1 many
CASSGGPNQPQHF TGCGCCAGCAGTGGTGGTCCCAATCAGCCCCAGCATTTT NA TRBJ1-5 TRBV10-2 many
CASSFGRGGNQPQHF TGTGCCAGCAGCTTTGGCAGGGGTGGCAATCAGCCCCAGCATTTT NA TRBJ1-5 TRBV7-9 NA
CSVEDPTTLAGGPQETQYF TGCAGCGTTGAAGATCCCACTACATTGGCGGGGGGGCCCCAAGAGACCCAGTACTTC TRBD2 TRBJ2-5 TRBV29-1 many
CASGQGAGGTQYF TGTGCTTCAGGACAGGGGGCTGGGGGGACCCAGTACTTC TRBD1 TRBJ2-5 TRBV15 many
CASKNPVPGSGGELFF TGTGCCAGCAAGAACCCAGTTCCGGGTTCGGGCGGGGAGCTGTTTTTT NA TRBJ2-2 TRBV6-1 NA
CASSDRTRGLGVSNYGYTF TGTGCCAGCAGCGACCGGACAAGAGGGCTAGGGGTATCTAACTATGGCTACACCTTC NA TRBJ1-2 TRBV11-2 NA
CASSPILDRAFQETQYF TGTGCCAGCAGCCCGATCCTCGACAGGGCATTCCAAGAGACCCAGTACTTC TRBD1 TRBJ2-5 TRBV7-8 many
CASSLSSTGELFF TGTGCCAGCAGCTTAAGTAGCACCGGGGAGCTGTTTTTT NA TRBJ2-2 TRBV7-3 many
CAWSELTRGKETQYF TGTGCCTGGAGTGAACTAACTCGGGGAAAAGAGACCCAGTACTTC NA TRBJ2-5 TRBV30 many
CATSLVGAPKGNTIYF TGTGCCACCAGCCTCGTCGGGGCCCCAAAAGGAAACACCATATATTTT NA TRBJ1-3 TRBV15 many
CASLSGSEAFF TGTGCCAGCCTATCCGGCAGTGAAGCTTTCTTT NA TRBJ1-1 TRBV6-1 many
CASGVGNTEAFF TGTGCTAGTGGGGTGGGTAACACTGAAGCTTTCTTT NA TRBJ1-1 TRBV12-5 many
CASSEQGPGELFF TGTGCCAGCAGTGAGCAGGGCCCCGGGGAGCTGTTTTTT NA TRBJ2-2 TRBV6-4 NA
CASSGAGAHTDTQYF TGTGCCAGCAGCGGCGCGGGGGCGCACACAGATACGCAGTATTTT NA TRBJ2-3 TRBV9 few
CASSARGWQETQYF TGTGCCAGCAGTGCCAGGGGGTGGCAAGAGACCCAGTACTTC TRBD1 TRBJ2-5 TRBV28 many
CASSLVPKAGGQETQYF TGTGCCAGCAGCTTAGTGCCCAAAGCGGGGGGGCAAGAGACCCAGTACTTC TRBD2 TRBJ2-5 TRBV7-2 many
CASSSGERTEGTQYF TGTGCCAGCAGTTCGGGGGAAAGGACTGAGGGGACCCAGTACTTC NA TRBJ2-5 TRBV28 many
CSVAGAPPYGYTF TGCAGCGTAGCCGGAGCCCCTCCGTATGGCTACACCTTC NA TRBJ1-2 TRBV29-1 many